Shown below are 10 T cell receptor beta chains from a single sample sequenced in a study of T cells in Graves' hyperthyroidism and ophthalmopathy. What was amplified from RNA transcripts were TCR beta CDR3 regions. TCR CDR3 regions were first amplified by RT-PCR with HTBI primers. TCRdb re-called the multiplex PCR reads through MiXCR, storing one row per CDR3 protein. The sample shows approximately 570,000 distinct CDR3 sequences, about 20% of them seen only once. Sequencing was done on a sample of blood. All receptors come from a man in his forties with Graves' ophthalmopathy.

This clonotype has at least ten counts. The V gene is TRBV2, the J gene TRBJ2-1; the D is unclear. V gave up 0 bases and J gave up 11 bases, with 17 bases separating them. The CDR3 loop spans 15 amino acids. Germline assignment: CDR1 SNHLY and CDR2 FYNNEI. DNA for the CDR3: TGTGCCAGCAGTGAAGCGCTTTCCCGTTGGAATCAGCAGTTCTTC. Translation gives CASSEALSRWNQQFF.

The chain carries TRBV5-1 and TRBJ2-2; 10 bases are shared with TRBD1. V gave up 3 bases and J gave up 6 bases; unmatched junction bases: 5. The CDR3 runs 15 residues. Germline V gene data show CDR1 as SGHRS and CDR2 as YFSETQ. Here the CDR3 reads CASSSGTGEAGELFF. The CDR3 DNA sequence: TGCGCCAGCAGCTCCGGGACAGGGGAGGCCGGGGAGCTGTTTTTT. The full variable domain, rest sourced from reference TRBV5-1 and TRBJ2-2, is KAGVTQTPRYLIKTRGQQVTLSCSPISGHRSVSWYQQTPGQGLQFLFEYFSETQRNKGNFPGRFSGRQFSNSRSEMNVSTLELGDSALYLCASSSGTGEAGELFFGEGSRLTVL.

Concerning this clonotype itself: Being one base from a much bigger clone, this may be a read error. The chain joins TRBV12-3 or TRBV12-4 to TRBJ1-2; D is ambiguous. Trimming removed 6 bases from V and 2 bases from J, with 25 bases in between. The CDR3 spans 18 residues. The CDR3 DNA follows: TGTGCCAGCAGCCCCGGGAGGACTACCAACCCACTCAACTATGGCTACACCTTC. Residues: CASSPGRTTNPLNYGYTF.

At least ten counts were recorded for this clonotype. The chain recombines TRBV12-3 or TRBV12-4 with TRBJ1-2; D perhaps matches TRBD1 (5 bases). The CDR3 is made up of 15 amino acids. Trimming took off 3 bases at V and 4 bases at J, with 15 bases between the two ends. The CDR3, as DNA: TGTGCCAGCAGTTTCCTCGACAGACCTGGCTATGGCTACACCTTC. Protein product: CASSFLDRPGYGYTF.

This clonotype occurred a few times. The chain combines TRBV20-1 with TRBJ2-1; 7 bases line up with TRBD1. With 6 bases clipped from V and 7 bases from J, the junction kept 12 bases outside the gene matches. The CDR3 is 14 residues long. CDR1 is DFQATT, CDR2 SNEGSKA, per germline (reference sequence). CDR3 nucleotides: TGCAGTGCACCACATCCCACAGGGGCGAATGAGCAGTTCTTC. It translates to CSAPHPTGANEQFF.

This clonotype was detected a few times. Here the CDR3 reads CATSPPPRLAGLTDTQYF. CDR3 coding DNA: TGTGCCACCAGCCCCCCCCCCCGACTAGCGGGGCTCACAGATACGCAGTATTTT. The chain combines TRBV15 with TRBJ2-3; TRBD2 agrees at 11 bases. Germline CDR1 LNHNV, CDR2 YYDKDF (reference sequence). The CDR3 covers 18 residues. The junction had 12 bases not matched to a gene; V was cut back by 5 bases and J by 2 bases.

This clonotype was picked up a small number of times. This chain connects TRBV12-3 or TRBV12-4 to TRBJ1-5; TRBD1 aligns across 7 bases. The CDR3 is 15 residues long. J was trimmed by 3 bases and V by 6 bases; bases with no gene match: 8. CDR3: CASRRSGQFNQPQHF. CDR3 coding DNA: TGTGCCAGCAGACGATCGGGACAGTTCAATCAGCCCCAGCATTTT.

This clonotype was recorded many times. The rearrangement links TRBV28 to TRBJ2-2, with 9 positions matching TRBD1. Germline V CDR1 and CDR2: MDHEN, SYDVKM. This CDR3 region has 19 residues. The ends lost 6 bases at V and 1 base at J; junction bases unmatched: 15. This CDR3 is CASSTYPDRGFLNTGELFF. Here the CDR3 DNA reads TGTGCCAGCAGCACTTATCCCGACAGGGGGTTTTTGAACACCGGGGAGCTGTTTTTT.

This clonotype was counted between two and nine times. The chain links TRBV9 to TRBJ2-7; possibly TRBD2 for D (6 bases). CDR3 size: 14 residues. V lost 0 bases and J lost 3, with 10 bases in between. CDR1 and CDR2 from the germline V gene are SGDLS and YYNGEE. CDR3: CASSVVDGSYEQYF. CDR3 DNA sequence: TGTGCCAGCAGCGTAGTGGACGGGAGCTACGAGCAGTACTTC.

There are many counts of this clonotype. This chain connects TRBV2 to TRBJ2-5, with 12 bases fitting TRBD2. J gave up 0 bases and V 4 bases, and 6 bases lay outside the gene matches. Looked up from germline, CDR1 is SNHLY and CDR2 is FYNNEI. The CDR3 has 17 residues. CDR3 nucleotide sequence: TGTGCCAGCAGTGGGGCCCTAGCGGGGGGGTACCAAGAGACCCAGTACTTC. Translation: CASSGALAGGYQETQYF.